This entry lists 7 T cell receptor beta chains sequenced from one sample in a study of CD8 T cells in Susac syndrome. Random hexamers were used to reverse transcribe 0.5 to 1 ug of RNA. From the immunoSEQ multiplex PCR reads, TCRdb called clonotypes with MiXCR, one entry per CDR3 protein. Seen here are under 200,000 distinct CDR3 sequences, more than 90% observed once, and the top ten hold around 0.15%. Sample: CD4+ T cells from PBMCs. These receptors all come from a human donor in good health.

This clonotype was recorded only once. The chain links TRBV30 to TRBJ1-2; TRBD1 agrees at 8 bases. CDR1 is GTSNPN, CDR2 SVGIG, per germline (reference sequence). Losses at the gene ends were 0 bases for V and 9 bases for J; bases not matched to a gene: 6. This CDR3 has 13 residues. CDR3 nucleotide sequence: TGTGCCTGGAGTGTACGGACAGGGTTGCGCTACACCTTC. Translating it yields CAWSVRTGLRYTF.

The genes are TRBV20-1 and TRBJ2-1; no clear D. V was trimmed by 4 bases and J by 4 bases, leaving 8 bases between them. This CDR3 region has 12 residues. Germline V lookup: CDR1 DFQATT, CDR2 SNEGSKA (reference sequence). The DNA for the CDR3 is TGCAGTGCTAAACTGGGATACAATGAGCAGTTCTTC. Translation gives CSAKLGYNEQFF.

The CDR3 DNA reads as TGTGCCAGCAGTGTGAACAGCCAAGAGACCCAGTACTTC. This sequence encodes CASSVNSQETQYF. The chain recombines TRBV6-1 with TRBJ2-5; no clear D. Per germline, CDR1 MNHNS and CDR2 SASEGT. Trimming pared 4 bases from V and 1 base from J, leaving 7 bases between. This CDR3 is 13 amino acids long.

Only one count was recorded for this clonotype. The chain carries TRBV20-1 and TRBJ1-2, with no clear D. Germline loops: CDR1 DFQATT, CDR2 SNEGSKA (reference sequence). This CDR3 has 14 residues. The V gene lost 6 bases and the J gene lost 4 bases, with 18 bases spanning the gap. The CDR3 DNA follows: TGCAGTGCCTCTCCGGCTTCCAGGCCCTATGGCTACACCTTC. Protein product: CSASPASRPYGYTF.

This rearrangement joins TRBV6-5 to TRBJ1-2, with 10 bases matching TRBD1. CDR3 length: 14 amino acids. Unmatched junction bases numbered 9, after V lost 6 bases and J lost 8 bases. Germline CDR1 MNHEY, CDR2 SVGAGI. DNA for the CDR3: TGTGCCAGCAGCTCCCTCCGGGACAGGGGAGGCTACACCTTC. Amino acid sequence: CASSSLRDRGGYTF.

DNA for the CDR3: TGTGCCAGCAGTGCGCAGGGGGGCTATAATTCACCCCTCCACTTT. Translated: CASSAQGGYNSPLHF. The V and J genes are TRBV12-3 or TRBV12-4 and TRBJ1-6; TRBD1 matches at 7 bases. The CDR3 extends over 15 amino acids. The V gene end was trimmed by 5 bases and the J gene end by 3 bases; junction bases not matched to a gene: 4.

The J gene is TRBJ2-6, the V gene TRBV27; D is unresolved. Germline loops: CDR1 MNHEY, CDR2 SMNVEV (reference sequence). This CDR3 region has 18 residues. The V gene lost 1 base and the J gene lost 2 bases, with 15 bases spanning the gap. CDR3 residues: CASSLFSLTRAGANVLTF. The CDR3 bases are TGTGCCAGCAGTTTATTCTCCTTGACAAGGGCTGGGGCCAACGTCCTGACTTTC.